The clone carrying this T cell receptor (beta chain) was observed a single time. Seattle patient enrollment occurred during active infection, with longitudinal follow-up thereafter. Original methodology: Amplification of reference gene primers provided the estimated nucleated cell counts. Repertoires were generated with immunoSEQ multiplex PCR, while TCRdb's copy carries only in-frame clones and drops some. D and trimming come from the DNA, and the V and J calls and clone size come from that table. In the table there are hundreds of thousands of clones, 70% to 90% of which are singletons. These data are taken from a study of blood T cell repertoires in COVID-19. Study-level background: The samples span acute and convalescent COVID-19 from the United States, Italy and Spain.

Germline V CDR1 and CDR2: SEHNR, FQNEAQ (reference sequence). Trimming pared 1 base from V and 5 bases from J, leaving 11 bases between. The CDR3 extends over 14 amino acids. This chain uses TRBV7-9 with TRBJ1-1; D remains ambiguous. The specimen sequenced was peripheral blood. This sequence was found in a man aged 18 to 35 with COVID-19, enrolled during active disease. CDR3: CASSLGGLSTEAFF. The CDR3 DNA is TGTGCCAGCAGCTTAGGAGGCTTGAGTACTGAAGCTTTCTTT.